The 6 T cell receptor beta chains below were found in one sample sequenced in a study of vaccination effects on CD4 cells after COVID-19. Antigen-specific CD4+ T cells were expanded with viral peptide pools in the ViraFEST assay before sequencing. Following a roughly 9-day culture, CD4+ T cells were purified. Recipients of the vaccine had no prior SARS-CoV-2 infection and negative nucleocapsid antibodies. Clones were read by immunoSEQ multiplex PCR, and TCRdb kept only the in-frame ones, dropping some. The repertoire consists of 26,000 or so clones, with approximately 72% occurring once and the leading ten covering roughly 10%. These receptors' antigens are unknown. The sample in question was CD4+ T cells from PBMCs cultured with SARS-CoV-2 spike peptides, obtained before COVID-19 vaccination. All receptors come from a human donor who received a COVID-19 vaccine.

Sample share makes this clone medium-sized. The chain joins TRBV15 to TRBJ2-3; 9 bases map to TRBD2. The CDR3 extends over 15 amino acids. The J segment lost 4 bases and the V segment lost 0 bases, leaving 2 bases of the junction unmatched. In germline, CDR1 is LNHNV, CDR2 YYDKDF (reference sequence). Written as DNA, the CDR3 is TGTGCCACCAGCAGAGATGCGGGGGGGTCAGATACGCAGTATTTT. As protein: CATSRDAGGSDTQYF. Full variable domain (missing parts from reference TRBV15 and TRBJ2-3): DAMVIQNPRYQVTQFGKPVTLSCSQTLNHNVMYWYQQKSSQAPKLLFHYYDKDFNNEADTPDNFQSRRPNTSFCFLDIRSPGLGDTAMYLCATSRDAGGSDTQYFGPGTRLTVL.

This clone appeared a few times. The genes are TRBV11-2 and TRBJ1-2; no reliable D call. This CDR3 region has 16 residues. The germline V and J ends were trimmed by 4 bases and 7 bases, with 22 bases remaining between them. Germline loops: CDR1 SGHAT, CDR2 FQNNGV. The CDR3 bases are TGTGCCAGCAGCTCCGCCCGGGTCCCCAGAGGAGTTGGCTACACCTTC. The encoded protein is CASSSARVPRGVGYTF.

Points on this clone: This same CDR3 is encoded by further DNA sequences in the sample. The CDR3 region is CATQMTGGNQPQHF. The CDR3 region has the DNA TGTGCCACCCAGATGACAGGGGGCAATCAGCCCCAGCATTTT. The J gene is TRBJ1-5, the V gene TRBV6-5, with TRBD1 matching over 8 bases. Germline CDR1 is MNHEY and CDR2 is SVGAGI. The CDR3 is made up of 14 amino acids. The ends lost 10 bases at V and 2 bases at J; junction bases unmatched: 7.

This clone has only a few counts. The rearrangement uses TRBV20-1 and TRBJ2-5; D might be TRBD2 (6 bases). Between the trimmed V and J ends, which lost 3 bases and 4 bases, there was a span of 15 bases. This CDR3 has 14 residues. Germline V CDR1 and CDR2: DFQATT, SNEGSKA (reference sequence). The CDR3 region is CSASTSGGAETQYF. The CDR3 DNA follows: TGCAGTGCTAGTACCAGCGGAGGGGCAGAGACCCAGTACTTC.

This clone appeared a single time. This chain connects TRBV5-4 to TRBJ1-2; 9 nucleotides match TRBD1. The J segment lost 4 bases and the V segment lost 2 bases, leaving 3 bases of the junction unmatched. This CDR3 comprises 14 residues. Germline V lookup: CDR1 SGHNT, CDR2 YYREEE (reference sequence). The CDR3: CASSLQGASYGYTF. The DNA for the CDR3 is TGTGCCAGCAGCTTACAGGGGGCGAGCTATGGCTACACCTTC.

The V call is TRBV2, the J call TRBJ2-1; D possibly corresponds to TRBD1 (5 bases). Germline values: CDR1 SNHLY, CDR2 FYNNEI. Trimming shortened V by 8 bases and J by 4 bases, and 9 bases separated the two germline ends. This CDR3 is 12 amino acids long. Written as DNA, the CDR3 is TGTGCCAGCGCGACAGAATACAATGAGCAGTTCTTC. Translated: CASATEYNEQFF.